The 29 T cell receptor beta chains in this list originate from one sample, sequenced in a study of blood T cell repertoires in COVID-19. Produced via immunoSEQ multiplex PCR; TCRdb's table is partial and in-frame only. The sample includes about 220,000 clones, more than 75% of them seen just once. Sample: peripheral blood. Every receptor here comes from a man aged 40-50 years with active or convalescent COVID-19.

This chain links TRBV28 with TRBJ2-3, with D maybe TRBD2 (5 bases). This CDR3 spans 15 amino acids. CDR1 MDHEN and CDR2 SYDVKM come from the germline V gene. Trimming pared 6 bases from V and 0 bases from J, leaving 13 bases between. The CDR3 spells CASSLPPGSTDTQYF. Written as DNA, the CDR3 is TGTGCCAGCAGCCTCCCCCCGGGGAGCACAGATACGCAGTATTTT. Full variable domain (outside the CDR3, taken from reference TRBV28 and TRBJ2-3): DVKVTQSSRYLVKRTGEKVFLECVQDMDHENMFWYRQDPGLGLRLIYFSYDVKMKEKGDIPEGYSVSREKKERFSLILESASTNQTSMYLCASSLPPGSTDTQYFGPGTRLTVL.

This rearrangement joins TRBV6-5 to TRBJ1-5; TRBD1 matches at 8 bases. Per germline, CDR1 MNHEY and CDR2 SVGAGI. V dropped 4 bases and J dropped 6; count of bases not matched to a gene: 5. This CDR3 is built from 14 residues. CDR3 protein: CASSSPGQAQPQHF. The CDR3 DNA sequence: TGTGCCAGCAGTTCCCCGGGACAGGCTCAGCCCCAGCATTTT.

The chain recombines TRBV24-1 with TRBJ1-4, with D maybe TRBD1 (6 bases). The CDR3 runs to 15 residues. V was trimmed by 1 base and J by 6 bases, leaving 11 bases between them. Germline V CDR1 and CDR2: KGHDR, SFDVKD. The CDR3 nucleotides are TGTGCCACCAGTGATTTTGGCGGGGGCGATGAAAAACTGTTTTTT. It codes for CATSDFGGGDEKLFF.

This clone has only one observation. The V gene is TRBV19, the J gene TRBJ1-1; D may be TRBD1 (6 bases). Trimming left V 2 bases short and J 0 bases short, with 13 bases between. CDR3 size: 16 residues. In germline, CDR1 is LNHDA, CDR2 SQIVND (reference sequence). The CDR3 DNA reads as TGTGCCAGTAGTATACAACGGGACACCCTGAACACTGAAGCTTTCTTT. Amino acids: CASSIQRDTLNTEAFF.

This clone was found once. V and J are TRBV18 and TRBJ1-2; 7 positions match TRBD1. Germline CDR1 KGHSH, CDR2 LQKENI. V was clipped by 3 bases and J by 2 bases; unmatched bases: 3. The CDR3 is made up of 14 amino acids. The DNA for the CDR3 is TGTGCCAGCTCACCGGACAGGTCAAACTATGGCTACACCTTC. Amino acid sequence: CASSPDRSNYGYTF.

The sample holds a few counts of this clone. V gene TRBV19 combines with J gene TRBJ1-2; a weak D match, TRBD1 (6 bases). Per germline, CDR1 LNHDA and CDR2 SQIVND (reference sequence). Trimming removed 3 bases from V and 4 bases from J, with 18 bases in between. This CDR3 region has 16 residues. CDR3 DNA: TGTGCCAGTAGTATGAACCAGGGGAGTCGTGGCTATGGCTACACCTTC. Residues: CASSMNQGSRGYGYTF.

This sequence joins TRBV10-3 and TRBJ1-1, with D perhaps TRBD1 (6 bases). The germline CDR1 and CDR2 sequences are ENHRY and SYGVKD. Trimming took 6 bases from V and 1 from J, leaving 15 bases between them. The length of the CDR3 is 15 residues. The CDR3 region is CAISTAGTTNTEAFF. DNA of the CDR3: TGTGCCATCAGCACAGCCGGGACAACGAACACTGAAGCTTTCTTT.

The chain recombines TRBV6-6 with TRBJ1-1, with a possible D match to TRBD1 (5 bases). This CDR3 has 14 amino acids. The germline gives CDR1 MNHNY, CDR2 SVGAGI (reference sequence). The ends were cut back, 5 bases at V and 3 bases at J, with 13 bases in the middle. The CDR3 sequence: CASSGPGGYTEAFF. The CDR3 nucleotides read TGTGCCAGCAGTGGACCGGGGGGTTACACTGAAGCTTTCTTT.

This CDR3 reads CASSPVLAGGRDSTDTQYF. Here the CDR3 DNA reads TGTGCCAGCTCACCGGTACTAGCGGGGGGCCGGGATAGCACAGATACGCAGTATTTT. The chain is built from TRBV18 and TRBJ2-3; 12 nucleotides line up with TRBD2. The ends lost 3 bases at V and 0 bases at J; junction bases unmatched: 10. CDR1 and CDR2 from the germline V gene are KGHSH and LQKENI. The CDR3 is made up of 19 amino acids.

J is TRBJ2-1 and V is TRBV7-9, with D possibly matching TRBD1 (5 bases). This CDR3 comprises 15 residues. Germline CDR1 reads SEHNR; CDR2 reads FQNEAQ (reference sequence). Trimming took off 5 bases at V and 6 bases at J, with 17 bases between the two ends. In DNA, the CDR3 is TGTGCCAGCAGCCCGCCTTGGGGCCGCGTCAATGAGCAGTTCTTC. This sequence encodes CASSPPWGRVNEQFF.

CDR3 protein: CASSLGGPYEQYF. CDR3 nucleotide sequence: TGTGCCAGCAGCTTAGGCGGTCCCTACGAGCAGTACTTC. This rearrangement joins TRBV7-8 to TRBJ2-7; the D is unclear. The CDR3 is 13 amino acids. V lost 1 base, J lost 2 bases, and 6 bases lay in between. CDR1 is SGHVS and CDR2 is FQNEAQ in the germline V gene.

The rearrangement joins TRBV19 to TRBJ2-1; 9 nucleotides align to TRBD2. Germline V gene lookup returns CDR1 LNHDA and CDR2 SQIVND (reference sequence). V dropped 5 bases and J dropped 7; count of bases not matched to a gene: 12. The CDR3 has 16 residues. CDR3 sequence reads: CASSGESGGYSNEQFF. The CDR3 DNA reads as TGTGCCAGTAGTGGTGAGAGCGGGGGGTACTCGAATGAGCAGTTCTTC.

This clone showed up just a few times. In nucleotides, the CDR3 is TGTGCCAGCAGCAGGGCTTTGGATTCACCCCTCCACTTT. Translating it yields CASSRALDSPLHF. The rearrangement joins TRBV6-5 to TRBJ1-6, with D perhaps matching TRBD1 (5 bases). Trimming removed 6 bases from V and 8 bases from J, with 11 bases in between. The germline V gene encodes CDR1 MNHEY and CDR2 SVGAGI. The CDR3 has 13 residues.

The V and J genes are TRBV30 and TRBJ2-2, with TRBD1 identical over 9 bases. Germline loops: CDR1 GTSNPN, CDR2 SVGIG (reference sequence). V trimming: 3 bases; J trimming: 3 bases; junction bases outside the gene matches: 2. The CDR3 spans 14 residues. The CDR3, as DNA: TGTGCCTGGAGACAGGGGGCTTACACCGGGGAGCTGTTTTTT. It codes for CAWRQGAYTGELFF.

The chain has TRBV19 and TRBJ1-1; the match to TRBD1 covers 7 bases. The V and J ends lost 5 bases and 1 base, in that order; junction bases with no gene match: 7. CDR1 and CDR2 from the germline V gene are LNHDA and SQIVND (reference sequence). CDR3 length equals 15 residues. CDR3 coding DNA: TGTGCCAGTAGTGCAAGTAACAGGGGGAACACTGAAGCTTTCTTT. Protein: CASSASNRGNTEAFF. The full variable domain, its missing parts supplied by reference TRBV19 and TRBJ1-1, is DGGITQSPKYLFRKEGQNVTLSCEQNLNHDAMYWYRQDPGQGLRLIYYSQIVNDFQKGDIAEGYSVSREKKESFPLTVTSAQKNPTAFYLCASSASNRGNTEAFFGQGTRLTVV.

The V and J genes are TRBV12-3 or TRBV12-4 and TRBJ1-5; TRBD1 is a possible D gene (5 bases). CDR3 size: 13 residues. V lost 5 bases, J lost 7 bases, and 12 bases lay in between. CDR3 loop: CASSRQPKQPQHF. The CDR3 DNA reads TGTGCCAGCAGTCGACAGCCTAAGCAGCCCCAGCATTTT.

The chain recombines TRBV10-1 with TRBJ1-2; TRBD1 agrees at 7 bases. Germline trimming cut 5 bases from V and 4 bases from J; bases unmatched to any gene: 1. The CDR3 runs to 12 residues. Germline CDR1 and CDR2: WNHNN and SYGVQD (reference sequence). In nucleotides, the CDR3 is TGCGCCAGCAGTCGGGACAGCTATGGCTACACCTTC. Residues: CASSRDSYGYTF.

The rearrangement uses TRBV7-3 and TRBJ2-1, with 10 positions matching TRBD2. This CDR3 comprises 14 residues. CDR1 is SGHTA and CDR2 is FQGTGA in the germline V gene. J lost 8 bases, V lost 4 bases, and 5 bases had no gene match. This CDR3 reads CASSSPSGRDEQFF. For the CDR3, the DNA is TGTGCCAGCAGCTCCCCTAGCGGGAGAGATGAGCAGTTCTTC.

This clone was counted a single time. V is TRBV27 and J is TRBJ1-6; 7 bases are shared with TRBD1. Germline assignment: CDR1 MNHEY and CDR2 SMNVEV (reference sequence). V shed 6 bases, J shed 6 bases, and the junction held 5 bases outside the gene matches. The CDR3 has 14 residues. Here the CDR3 reads CASRPGTVNSPLHF. The CDR3 DNA is TGTGCCAGCAGACCCGGGACAGTTAATTCACCCCTCCACTTT.

This chain connects TRBV9 to TRBJ1-5, with TRBD1 matching over 7 bases. V gave up 2 bases and J gave up 6 bases; unmatched junction bases: 5. Germline lookup yields CDR1 SGDLS and CDR2 YYNGEE. There are 14 residues in the CDR3. Here the CDR3 reads CASSVTGASQPQHF. The DNA for the CDR3 is TGTGCCAGCAGCGTTACAGGGGCAAGTCAGCCCCAGCATTTT.

The chain links TRBV18 to TRBJ1-1, with D perhaps matching TRBD1 (5 bases). Looked up from germline, CDR1 is KGHSH and CDR2 is LQKENI. The CDR3 runs to 16 residues. The ends were cut back, 2 bases at V and 0 bases at J, with 13 bases in the middle. The CDR3 nucleotides read TGTGCCAGCTCACCATTGGACACCCAACTGAACACTGAAGCTTTCTTT. It specifies CASSPLDTQLNTEAFF.

The chain is built from TRBV7-3 and TRBJ2-3; D remains unclear. Germline V gene sequence: CDR1 SGHTA, CDR2 FQGTGA. Trimming removed 2 bases from V and 2 bases from J, with 8 bases in between. The CDR3 runs 14 residues. CDR3 DNA sequence: TGTGCCAGCAGCTTAGGAGAGTACACAGATACGCAGTATTTT. It is translated as CASSLGEYTDTQYF.

The chain combines TRBV11-2 with TRBJ1-4, with a tentative D call TRBD1 (5 bases). Germline V gene lookup returns CDR1 SGHAT and CDR2 FQNNGV. There are 15 residues in the CDR3. V lost 1 base and J 0 bases, leaving 6 bases between the germline ends. For the CDR3, the DNA is TGTGCCAGCAGCTTAGGGACAACAACTAATGAAAAACTGTTTTTT. It translates to CASSLGTTTNEKLFF. Full variable domain (outside the CDR3, taken from reference TRBV11-2 and TRBJ1-4): EAGVAQSPRYKIIEKRQSVAFWCNPISGHATLYWYQQILGQGPKLLIQFQNNGVVDDSQLPKDRFSAERLKGVDSTLKIQPAKLEDSAVYLCASSLGTTTNEKLFFGSGTQLSVL.

About this clone: Other DNA variants within this sample encode the same CDR3. CDR3 in amino acids: CASSLGQNYGYTF. For the CDR3, the DNA is TGTGCCAGCAGTCTGGGACAGAATTATGGCTACACCTTC. The rearrangement joins TRBV27 to TRBJ1-2; TRBD1 aligns across 7 bases. V trimming: 5 bases; J trimming: 5 bases; junction bases outside the gene matches: 5. This CDR3 spans 13 amino acids. Looked up from germline, CDR1 is MNHEY and CDR2 is SMNVEV (reference sequence).

The chain is built from TRBV27 and TRBJ2-3; D call uncertain. The germline V gene has CDR1 MNHEY and CDR2 SMNVEV (reference sequence). V lost 0 bases to trimming and J lost 0 bases, with 10 bases between them. The CDR3 extends over 16 amino acids. CDR3 in amino acids: CASSLSVHSSTDTQYF. For the CDR3, the DNA is TGTGCCAGCAGTTTATCCGTCCACAGTAGCACAGATACGCAGTATTTT.

The chain has TRBV29-1 and TRBJ1-5, with D possibly TRBD1 on 6 matching bases. Trimming stripped 6 bases from V and 4 bases from J, with 16 bases between. Germline CDR1 and CDR2: SQVTM and ANQGSEA. The CDR3 totals 14 residues. The CDR3 here is CSVRVGHLNQPQHF. The CDR3 coding sequence is TGCAGCGTCCGGGTGGGACATCTGAATCAGCCCCAGCATTTT.

The chain couples TRBV5-4 to TRBJ2-7; 7 bases align to TRBD2. The germline V gene encodes CDR1 SGHNT and CDR2 YYREEE (reference sequence). The ends lost 3 bases at V and 2 bases at J; junction bases unmatched: 5. The CDR3 spans 14 residues. CDR3 region: CASSSGLVAYEQYF. Here the CDR3 DNA reads TGTGCCAGCAGCTCTGGACTAGTGGCCTACGAGCAGTACTTC.

Written as DNA, the CDR3 is TGTGCCACCAGCAGAGGGAGACAGGGACCTCTCCTCGAGCAGTACTTC. Amino acids: CATSRGRQGPLLEQYF. J is TRBJ2-7 and V is TRBV15, with 7 bases identical to TRBD1. Trimming took 1 base from V and 6 from J; bases not matched to a gene: 12. The CDR3 extends over 16 amino acids. Germline V gene sequence: CDR1 LNHNV, CDR2 YYDKDF (reference sequence).

The rearrangement joins TRBV27 to TRBJ2-1; 11 positions agree with TRBD1. Looked up from germline, CDR1 is MNHEY and CDR2 is SMNVEV (reference sequence). The CDR3 covers 16 residues. V shed 8 bases, J shed 0 bases, and the junction held 6 bases outside the gene matches. The DNA for the CDR3 is TGTGCCAGCCTAGGGACAGGGGGTTTCTCCTACAATGAGCAGTTCTTC. Translation gives CASLGTGGFSYNEQFF.